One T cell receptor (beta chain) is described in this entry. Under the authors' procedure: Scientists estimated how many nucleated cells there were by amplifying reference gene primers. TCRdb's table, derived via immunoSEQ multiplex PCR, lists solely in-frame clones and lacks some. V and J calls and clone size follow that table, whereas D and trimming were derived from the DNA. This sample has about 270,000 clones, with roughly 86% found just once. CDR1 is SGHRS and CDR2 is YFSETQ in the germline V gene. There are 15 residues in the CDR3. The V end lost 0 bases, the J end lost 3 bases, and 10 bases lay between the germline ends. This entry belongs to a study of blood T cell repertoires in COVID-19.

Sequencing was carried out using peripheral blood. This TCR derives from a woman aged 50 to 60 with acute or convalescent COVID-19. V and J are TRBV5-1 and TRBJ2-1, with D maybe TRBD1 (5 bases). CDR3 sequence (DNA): TGCGCCAGCAGCTTGGGCAGGGCAAACTACAATGAGCAGTTCTTC. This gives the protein CASSLGRANYNEQFF.